This note documents a single TCR beta chain sequence. The read falls 3 residues short of the CDR3 end, and the missing part is taken from the germline J gene. Per germline, CDR1 DFQATT and CDR2 SNEGSKA (reference sequence). This CDR3 is built from 14 residues. V lost 1 base, J lost 1 base, and 7 bases lay in between. immunoSEQ multiplex PCR used an average of 1200 ng genomic DNA. Using immunoSEQ multiplex PCR, the repertoire was profiled, and TCRdb retains in-frame clones only, with some absent. The sample table sets out roughly 20,000 clones. The data are from a study of T cells in women clearing cervical HPV infection. Study-level background: Only a few women had HLA typing results available.

The chain uses TRBV20-1 and TRBJ1-4; D ambiguous. The TCR originated in a woman between 18 and 75 years old with a cervical HPV16 infection that either progressed to CIN3+ or cleared (not recorded which). The sample taken for sequencing was blood buffy coat. The DNA read from the CDR3 is TGCAGTGCTAGAGTTAAGCTAACTAATGAAAAA. It codes for CSARVKLTNEK. The whole CDR3 is CSARVKLTNEKLFF.